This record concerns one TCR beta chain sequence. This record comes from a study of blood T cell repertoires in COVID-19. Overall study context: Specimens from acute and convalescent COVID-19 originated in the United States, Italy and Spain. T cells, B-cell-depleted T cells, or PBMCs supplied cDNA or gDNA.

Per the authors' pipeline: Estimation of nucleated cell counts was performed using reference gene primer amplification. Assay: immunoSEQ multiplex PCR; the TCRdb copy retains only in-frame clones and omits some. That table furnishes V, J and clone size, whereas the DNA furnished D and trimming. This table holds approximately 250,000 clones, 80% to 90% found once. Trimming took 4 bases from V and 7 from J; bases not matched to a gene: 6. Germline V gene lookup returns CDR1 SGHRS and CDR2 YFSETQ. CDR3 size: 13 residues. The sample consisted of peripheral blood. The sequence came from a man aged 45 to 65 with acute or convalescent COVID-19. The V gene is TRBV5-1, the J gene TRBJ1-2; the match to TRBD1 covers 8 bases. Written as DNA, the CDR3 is TGCGCCAGCAGCCGTGGACAGGGTGCTGGCTACACCTTC. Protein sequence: CASSRGQGAGYTF.